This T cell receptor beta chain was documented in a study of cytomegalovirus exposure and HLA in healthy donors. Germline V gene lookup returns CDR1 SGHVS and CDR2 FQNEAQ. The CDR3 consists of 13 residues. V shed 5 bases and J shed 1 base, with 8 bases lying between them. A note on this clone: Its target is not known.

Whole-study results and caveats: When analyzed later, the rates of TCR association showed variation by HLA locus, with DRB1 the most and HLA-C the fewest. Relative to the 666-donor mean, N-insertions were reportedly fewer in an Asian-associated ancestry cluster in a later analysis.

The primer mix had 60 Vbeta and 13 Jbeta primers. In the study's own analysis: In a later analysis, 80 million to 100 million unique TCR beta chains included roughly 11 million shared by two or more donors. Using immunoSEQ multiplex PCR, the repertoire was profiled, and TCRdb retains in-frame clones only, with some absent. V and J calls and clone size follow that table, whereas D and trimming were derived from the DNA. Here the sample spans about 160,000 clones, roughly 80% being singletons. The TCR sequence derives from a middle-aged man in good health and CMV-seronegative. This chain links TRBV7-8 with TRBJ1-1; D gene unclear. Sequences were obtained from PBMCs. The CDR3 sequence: CASSPRGNTEAFF. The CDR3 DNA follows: TGTGCCAGCAGCCCACGCGGGAACACTGAAGCTTTCTTT.